This TCR beta chain was profiled in a study of cytomegalovirus exposure and HLA in healthy donors. Study results and caveats: Usually a TCR sequence was rare, but some public TCRs were found in many donors.

Only a few counts were recorded for this clone. Its antigen is undetermined. The PCR ran on 60 Vbeta and 13 Jbeta primers. TCRdb keeps only in-frame clones here, not all; method: immunoSEQ multiplex PCR. This table holds roughly 98,000 clones, roughly four fifths found once. Germline V lookup: CDR1 MNHEY, CDR2 SVGAGI. The J segment lost 5 bases and the V segment lost 2 bases, leaving 5 bases of the junction unmatched. The CDR3 extends over 15 amino acids. The source of this sequence is a female donor in good health and CMV-seronegative. This sequence joins TRBV6-5 and TRBJ1-5; 8 positions agree with TRBD1. Specimen: PBMCs. Here the CDR3 reads CASSYKDRDDQPQHF. In DNA form, the CDR3 reads TGTGCCAGCAGTTACAAGGACAGGGATGATCAGCCCCAGCATTTT.